This entry lists 20 T cell receptor beta chains sequenced from one sample in a study of shared clonotypes between healthy human individuals. Only in-frame clones appear in the TCRdb table, and some are missing; sequencing was by immunoSEQ multiplex PCR. The sample records 2 million to 2.5 million clones, 95% being singletons. The specimen sequenced was naive CD4+ T cells sorted from blood. Subset: CD45RA+ positively selected. Every receptor here comes from a man aged 18 to 29 in good health.

This chain uses TRBV19 with TRBJ2-3; D is perhaps TRBD2 (6 bases). V was trimmed by 3 bases and J by 4 bases, leaving 14 bases between them. The CDR3 loop spans 15 amino acids. From germline, CDR1 is LNHDA and CDR2 SQIVND (reference sequence). CDR3 bases: TGTGCCAGTAGTATCGGAAGACTAGTGGCAGATACGCAGTATTTT. Its protein is CASSIGRLVADTQYF.

The chain recombines TRBV10-3 with TRBJ2-1, with 11 bases lining up with TRBD2. Germline lookup yields CDR1 ENHRY and CDR2 SYGVKD. With 0 bases clipped from V and 4 bases from J, the junction kept 2 bases outside the gene matches. This CDR3 has 16 amino acids. CDR3: CAISESSGGVYNEQFF. CDR3 nucleotides: TGTGCCATCAGTGAGTCTAGCGGGGGGGTATACAATGAGCAGTTCTTC.

The gene calls are TRBV20-1 and TRBJ1-2, with D perhaps matching TRBD1 (6 bases). The CDR3 runs to 11 residues. Per the germline V gene, CDR1 is DFQATT and CDR2 is SNEGSKA (reference sequence). The V end lost 8 bases, the J end lost 7 bases, and 14 bases lay between the germline ends. The CDR3 DNA is TGCAGTATTTGGACAGCCGGTGGCTACACCTTC. It encodes CSIWTAGGYTF.

Of note for this clone: Distinct nucleotide sequences in the sample also encode this CDR3. The rearrangement uses TRBV19 and TRBJ2-5; TRBD2 might be the D (7 bases). Germline V gene sequence: CDR1 LNHDA, CDR2 SQIVND (reference sequence). Between the trimmed V and J ends, which lost 5 bases and 4 bases, there was a span of 14 bases. The CDR3 totals 14 residues. The CDR3, as DNA: TGTGCCAGTAGTGGCGGGGGCTTGGGAGAGACCCAGTACTTC. It codes for CASSGGGLGETQYF.

This chain uses TRBV6-5 with TRBJ2-3; 12 bases line up with TRBD2. V trimming: 7 bases; J trimming: 10 bases; junction bases outside the gene matches: 12. The CDR3 sequence is 15 residues long. Germline V gives CDR1 MNHEY, CDR2 SVGAGI. CDR3 loop: CASKGTSGWAGSQYF. In DNA, the CDR3 is TGTGCCAGCAAAGGGACTAGCGGGTGGGCAGGATCGCAGTATTTT.

V is TRBV2 and J is TRBJ2-2; D call uncertain. Looked up from germline, CDR1 is SNHLY and CDR2 is FYNNEI. There are 13 residues in the CDR3. V lost 7 bases, J lost 1 base, and 7 bases lay in between. In nucleotides, the CDR3 is TGTGCCAGCAACTGGGTGAACACCGGGGAGCTGTTTTTT. Translating gives CASNWVNTGELFF.

J is TRBJ1-5 and V is TRBV18; D gene uncertain. This CDR3 is 14 amino acids long. The ends were cut back, 3 bases at V and 3 bases at J, with 9 bases in the middle. From germline, CDR1 is KGHSH and CDR2 LQKENI. The CDR3 DNA reads TGTGCCAGCTCACCGGGCGGTAACAATCAGCCCCAGCATTTT. Residues: CASSPGGNNQPQHF. Looking up the rest from reference TRBV18 and TRBJ1-5 gives the full variable domain: NAGVMQNPRHLVRRRGQEARLRCSPMKGHSHVYWYRQLPEEGLKFMVYLQKENIIDESGMPKERFSAEFPKEGPSILRIQQVVRGDSAAYFCASSPGGNNQPQHFGDGTRLSIL.

The V call is TRBV5-8, the J call TRBJ1-3; D gene uncertain. The CDR3 extends over 13 amino acids. Trimming left V 2 bases short and J 2 bases short, with 5 bases between. In germline, CDR1 is SGHTS, CDR2 YDEGEE. Here the CDR3 reads CASSFGAGNTIYF. CDR3 bases: TGTGCCAGCAGCTTCGGGGCTGGAAACACCATATATTTT.

The chain has TRBV2 and TRBJ2-7; D gene unclear. Deletions cut 11 bases from V and 4 bases from J, with 21 bases between. The CDR3 spans 14 residues. The V gene's germline CDR1 is SNHLY and CDR2 FYNNEI. The CDR3 here is CASLAGSTGYEQYF. CDR3 nucleotides: TGTGCCTCGCTGGCCGGGTCCACTGGGTACGAGCAGTACTTC.

The CDR3 DNA reads TGTGCCAGCAGCTTAGATGGGGGGTCTGGTCAGCCCCAGCATTTT. Protein product: CASSLDGGSGQPQHF. V and J are TRBV11-2 and TRBJ1-5, with a tentative D call TRBD1 (5 bases). Trimming shortened V by 0 bases and J by 6 bases, and 12 bases separated the two germline ends. CDR3 length: 15 residues. Germline V CDR1 and CDR2: SGHAT, FQNNGV.

Note on this clone: At the DNA level, this CDR3 is encoded by other sequences in the same sample as well. This chain connects TRBV6-6 to TRBJ2-7; D remains ambiguous. Germline V gene data show CDR1 as MNHNY and CDR2 as SVGAGI (reference sequence). This CDR3 has 11 amino acids. Trimming stripped 3 bases from V and 2 bases from J, with 2 bases between. The CDR3 region is CASSYAYEQYF. In DNA form, the CDR3 reads TGTGCCAGCAGTTATGCCTACGAGCAGTACTTC.

The J gene is TRBJ1-4, the V gene TRBV30; D is undetermined. Trimming shortened V by 3 bases and J by 5 bases, and 7 bases separated the two germline ends. This CDR3 contains 12 residues. The germline V gene has CDR1 GTSNPN and CDR2 SVGIG (reference sequence). The CDR3 coding sequence is TGTGCCTGGAGCAACTCAAATGAAAAACTGTTTTTT. Protein sequence: CAWSNSNEKLFF. The variable domain in full, completed from reference TRBV30 and TRBJ1-4, reads SQTIHQWPATLVQPVGSPLSLECTVEGTSNPNLYWYRQAAGRGLQLLFYSVGIGQISSEVPQNLSASRPQDRQFILSSKKLLLSDSGFYLCAWSNSNEKLFFGSGTQLSVL.

The V call is TRBV11-2, the J call TRBJ1-2, with D perhaps TRBD1 (5 bases). The length of the CDR3 is 15 residues. V shed 0 bases and J shed 4 bases, with 12 bases lying between them. Per the germline V gene, CDR1 is SGHAT and CDR2 is FQNNGV. As DNA, the CDR3 is TGTGCCAGCAGCTTAGATCCCCAGGGTGGCTATGGCTACACCTTC. Protein sequence: CASSLDPQGGYGYTF.

This chain links TRBV2 with TRBJ2-7; weak D call: TRBD2 (7 bases). Germline lookup yields CDR1 SNHLY and CDR2 FYNNEI. Trimming took off 5 bases at V and 3 bases at J, with 14 bases between the two ends. CDR3 size: 14 residues. CDR3 sequence: CASSPGRGGYEQYF. The CDR3 nucleotides read TGTGCCAGCAGTCCGGGGAGGGGGGGCTACGAGCAGTACTTC. Combining the CDR3 with reference TRBV2 and TRBJ2-7 gives the whole variable domain EPEVTQTPSHQVTQMGQEVILRCVPISNHLYFYWYRQILGQKVEFLVSFYNNEISEKSEIFDDQFSVERPDGSNFTLKIRSTKLEDSAMYFCASSPGRGGYEQYFGPGTRLTVT.

The genes are TRBV7-2 and TRBJ1-6, with TRBD1 as a possible D gene (5 bases). Trimming took off 3 bases at V and 9 bases at J, with 24 bases between the two ends. CDR1 SGHTA and CDR2 FQGNSA come from the germline V gene. The CDR3 consists of 18 residues. CDR3 nucleotides: TGTGCCAGCAGCTTCGATGGCGGTGGAGGGGCCTCGGGTTCACCCCTCCACTTT. Amino acids: CASSFDGGGGASGSPLHF.

The chain couples TRBV7-6 to TRBJ2-1, with 7 positions matching TRBD2. Germline values: CDR1 SGHVS, CDR2 FNYEAQ. V trimming: 4 bases; J trimming: 6 bases; junction bases outside the gene matches: 12. This CDR3 contains 16 residues. CDR3 DNA: TGTGCCAGCAGCTCTGCGGGAGTACTGAAAAGCAATGAGCAGTTCTTC. Residues: CASSSAGVLKSNEQFF.

The chain uses TRBV6-1 and TRBJ2-7; TRBD1 matches 9 bases. There are 14 residues in the CDR3. Unmatched junction bases numbered 6, after V lost 6 bases and J lost 3 bases. CDR1 is MNHNS and CDR2 is SASEGT in the germline V gene. This CDR3 is CASSQDRGNYEQYF. The CDR3, as DNA: TGTGCCAGCAGCCAAGACAGGGGGAACTACGAGCAGTACTTC.

As concerns this clone: One end of the junction does not line up with germline, which may come from a read error. This chain links TRBV7-7 with TRBJ2-5; 8 bases are a match to TRBD1. Germline V CDR1 and CDR2: SSHAT, FNYEAQ (reference sequence). The CDR3 is 15 residues long. CDR3 residues: CASSYQTGARETQYF. Here the CDR3 DNA reads TGTGCTAGCAGCTACCAGACAGGGGCACGGGAGACCCAGTACTTC.

On this clone: Different DNA sequences within this sample yield the same CDR3. This chain links TRBV7-2 with TRBJ2-5, with 9 bases that match TRBD2. V lost 1 base to trimming and J lost 1 base; unmatched junction nucleotides: 1. In germline, CDR1 is SGHTA, CDR2 FQGNSA. The CDR3 is 15 amino acids. CDR3 nucleotide sequence: TGTGCCAGCAGCTTAGGCGGGAGGGGCCAAGAGACCCAGTACTTC. Amino acids: CASSLGGRGQETQYF.

The chain is built from TRBV2 and TRBJ2-3, with TRBD2 matching 10 bases. The ends lost 9 bases at V and 0 bases at J; junction bases unmatched: 9. Germline values: CDR1 SNHLY, CDR2 FYNNEI. CDR3 length equals 16 residues. CDR3 DNA: TGTGCCAGTGGTCTGACTAGCGGGCGTAGCACAGATACGCAGTATTTT. Translated: CASGLTSGRSTDTQYF.